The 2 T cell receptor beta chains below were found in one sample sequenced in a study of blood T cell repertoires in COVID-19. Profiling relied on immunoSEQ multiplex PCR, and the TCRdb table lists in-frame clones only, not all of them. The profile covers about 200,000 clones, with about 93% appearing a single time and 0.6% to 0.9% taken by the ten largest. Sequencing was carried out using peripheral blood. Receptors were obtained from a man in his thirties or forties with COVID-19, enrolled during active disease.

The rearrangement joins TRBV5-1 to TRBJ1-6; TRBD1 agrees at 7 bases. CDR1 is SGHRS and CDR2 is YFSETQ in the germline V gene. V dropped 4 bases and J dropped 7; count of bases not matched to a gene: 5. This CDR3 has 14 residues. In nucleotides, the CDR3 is TGCGCCAGCAGCGCGGGACAGCGGAATTCACCCCTCCACTTT. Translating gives CASSAGQRNSPLHF.

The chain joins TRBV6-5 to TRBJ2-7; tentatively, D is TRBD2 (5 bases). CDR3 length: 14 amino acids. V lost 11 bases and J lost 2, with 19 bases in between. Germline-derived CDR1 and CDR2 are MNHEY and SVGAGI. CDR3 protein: CAHSASPQTYEQYF. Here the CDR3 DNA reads TGTGCCCATTCGGCTAGCCCTCAAACCTACGAGCAGTACTTC.